Shown below are 22 T cell receptor beta chains from a single sample sequenced in a study of shared clonotypes between healthy human individuals. This table comes from immunoSEQ multiplex PCR, and its TCRdb copy is limited to in-frame clones, with some not included. The data show around 1.9 million clones, with roughly 93% seen just once and more than 1.5% held by the top ten. Positively selected for CCR7, the CD45RO-negative cells used as naive CD8 cells excluded terminally differentiated effector memory CD45RA+ cells. The source material was naive CD8+ T cells from PBMCs. Receptor source: a man younger than 35 in good health. Some clones in this sample may be carry-over from other donors' samples.

The chain has TRBV27 and TRBJ1-1; D uncertain. The CDR3 is made up of 13 amino acids. With 6 bases removed from V and 1 base from J, the gap between germline ends came to 9 bases. Looked up from germline, CDR1 is MNHEY and CDR2 is SMNVEV (reference sequence). DNA for the CDR3: TGTGCCAGCAGCATCGCGGGGAACACTGAAGCTTTCTTT. Residues: CASSIAGNTEAFF.

This chain uses TRBV4-1 with TRBJ1-3; D is perhaps TRBD1 (5 bases). The germline gives CDR1 MGHRA, CDR2 YSYEKL. V gave up 3 bases and J gave up 3 bases, with 15 bases separating them. The CDR3 is 16 residues long. This chain's CDR3 is CASSQTGRPVGNTIYF. CDR3 DNA sequence: TGCGCCAGCAGCCAGACGGGACGCCCGGTTGGAAACACCATATATTTT.

The V and J genes are TRBV9 and TRBJ2-2, with TRBD1 identical over 8 bases. The trim removed 3 bases at V and 8 bases at J, leaving 12 bases unmatched. Germline V gene sequence: CDR1 SGDLS, CDR2 YYNGEE. CDR3 length: 16 amino acids. The CDR3 DNA reads TGTGCCAGCAGCGACCGGACAGGGACAGCACGGGGGGAGCTGTTTTTT. Translating gives CASSDRTGTARGELFF.

This clone was observed a few times. V usage is TRBV25-1 and J usage is TRBJ1-1; D gene unclear. Per the germline V gene, CDR1 is MGHDK and CDR2 is SYGVNS. Trimming shortened V by 8 bases and J by 2 bases, and 12 bases separated the two germline ends. The CDR3 consists of 13 residues. CDR3 sequence (DNA): TGTGCCAGCTACGGACGTGGCAACACTGAAGCTTTCTTT. It specifies CASYGRGNTEAFF.

A remark on this clone: This sample includes further DNA sequences coding for the same CDR3. The chain has TRBV27 and TRBJ2-1; D remains unclear. The CDR3 runs to 13 residues. Germline assignment: CDR1 MNHEY and CDR2 SMNVEV (reference sequence). The germline V and J ends were trimmed by 4 bases and 0 bases, with 4 bases remaining between them. The CDR3 bases are TGTGCCAGCAGTTGGGACTCCTACAATGAGCAGTTCTTC. This gives the protein CASSWDSYNEQFF.

This clone was detected a few times. The rearrangement joins TRBV11-2 to TRBJ1-2, with 8 bases aligning to TRBD1. From germline, CDR1 is SGHAT and CDR2 FQNNGV. V lost 3 bases and J lost 8; bases outside the gene matches: 8. The CDR3 loop spans 14 amino acids. This CDR3 reads CASSFQGATYGYTF. In DNA form, the CDR3 reads TGTGCCAGCAGCTTCCAGGGGGCTACCTACGGCTACACCTTC. The full variable domain, in which reference TRBV11-2 and TRBJ1-2 provide the parts outside the CDR3, is EAGVAQSPRYKIIEKRQSVAFWCNPISGHATLYWYQQILGQGPKLLIQFQNNGVVDDSQLPKDRFSAERLKGVDSTLKIQPAKLEDSAVYLCASSFQGATYGYTFGSGTRLTVV.

A few counts support this clone. The genes are TRBV29-1 and TRBJ1-1; TRBD1 matches 10 bases. This CDR3 region has 13 residues. Germline CDR1 is SQVTM and CDR2 is ANQGSEA. V shed 7 bases and J 4 bases; nucleotides not matched to a gene: 6. The DNA for the CDR3 is TGCAGCGCCAAGGGACAGGGGCGCACTGAAGCTTTCTTT. Encoded protein: CSAKGQGRTEAFF.

The rearrangement links TRBV2 to TRBJ2-5; 10 bases agree with TRBD2. The CDR3 extends over 16 amino acids. Unmatched junction bases numbered 8, after V lost 2 bases and J lost 5 bases. The germline V gene has CDR1 SNHLY and CDR2 FYNNEI. The CDR3 DNA sequence: TGTGCCAGCAGTGAAAGTAAAACTAGCGGGACGGAGACCCAGTACTTC. Translated: CASSESKTSGTETQYF.

The chain carries TRBV4-2 and TRBJ1-1, with D possibly TRBD1 on 5 matching bases. CDR1 and CDR2 from the germline V gene are LGHNA and YNFKEQ. The CDR3 covers 20 residues. V was pared by 2 bases and J by 4 bases, with 29 bases between. CDR3 protein: CASSQPPRGPEDTYPTEAFF. CDR3 sequence (DNA): TGTGCCAGCAGCCAACCCCCCCGGGGTCCGGAGGACACATACCCCACTGAAGCTTTCTTT.

The rearrangement joins TRBV7-6 to TRBJ1-1, with D perhaps matching TRBD1 (6 bases). Germline assignment: CDR1 SGHVS and CDR2 FNYEAQ. This CDR3 has 16 residues. Trimming stripped 5 bases from V and 4 bases from J, with 20 bases between. The CDR3 DNA reads TGTGCCAGCAGCGACACGGACAGACCTAAGGGCACTGAAGCTTTCTTT. This encodes CASSDTDRPKGTEAFF.

This clone was seen once. The chain uses TRBV9 and TRBJ2-1; weak D call: TRBD2 (5 bases). CDR3 length: 12 amino acids. The germline CDR1 and CDR2 sequences are SGDLS and YYNGEE. Between the trimmed V and J ends, which lost 4 bases and 10 bases, there was a span of 12 bases. In DNA, the CDR3 is TGTGCCAGCAGCCTAAGCTCGGGAGAGCAGTTCTTC. Amino acid sequence: CASSLSSGEQFF.

As regards this clone: The sample contains more than one DNA sequence encoding this CDR3. This chain uses TRBV6-5 with TRBJ2-7; D gene unclear. This CDR3 contains 14 residues. V lost 0 bases and J 4 bases, leaving 10 bases between the germline ends. The germline V gene has CDR1 MNHEY and CDR2 SVGAGI. DNA of the CDR3: TGTGCCAGCAGTTACTCGAGGCAGGCGTACGAGCAGTACTTC. As protein: CASSYSRQAYEQYF.

As for this clone: The sample holds other DNA sequences that translate to the same CDR3. The V gene is TRBV7-9, the J gene TRBJ2-1; D possibly corresponds to TRBD1 (6 bases). V was cut by 3 bases and J by 9 bases, with 9 bases left in between. Germline CDR1 reads SEHNR; CDR2 reads FQNEAQ (reference sequence). CDR3 size: 12 residues. In DNA, the CDR3 is TGTGCCAGCAGCTTGGGGGCGGGTGAGCAGTTCTTC. Protein: CASSLGAGEQFF.

The chain combines TRBV19 with TRBJ2-1; 8 bases match TRBD1. Germline V gene lookup returns CDR1 LNHDA and CDR2 SQIVND (reference sequence). The J segment lost 0 bases and the V segment lost 6 bases, leaving 13 bases of the junction unmatched. The CDR3 contains 18 residues. The CDR3, as DNA: TGTGCCAGTAGGGATTGGTTGTACGGACAGGGCTCCTACAATGAGCAGTTCTTC. Translated: CASRDWLYGQGSYNEQFF.

Concerning this clone itself: Additional DNA sequences in this sample encode the identical CDR3. The chain combines TRBV28 with TRBJ1-5; D is perhaps TRBD1 (5 bases). V was cut by 2 bases and J by 7 bases, with 12 bases left in between. The germline V gene encodes CDR1 MDHEN and CDR2 SYDVKM. The CDR3 has 14 residues. The CDR3 is CASSLGQGSQPQHF. The CDR3 DNA is TGTGCCAGCAGTTTAGGCCAGGGCTCCCAGCCCCAGCATTTT. Using reference TRBV28 and TRBJ1-5 for the parts outside the CDR3, the full variable domain is DVKVTQSSRYLVKRTGEKVFLECVQDMDHENMFWYRQDPGLGLRLIYFSYDVKMKEKGDIPEGYSVSREKKERFSLILESASTNQTSMYLCASSLGQGSQPQHFGDGTRLSIL.

J is TRBJ2-1 and V is TRBV7-3, with TRBD1 matching 8 bases. V shed 5 bases and J 6 bases; nucleotides not matched to a gene: 12. This CDR3 is 16 amino acids long. CDR1 and CDR2 from the germline V gene are SGHTA and FQGTGA. CDR3 loop: CASSPRGRGQSNEQFF. CDR3 sequence (DNA): TGTGCCAGCAGCCCCAGAGGCAGGGGGCAGTCCAATGAGCAGTTCTTC.

The chain joins TRBV2 to TRBJ2-1; D may match TRBD1 or TRBD2 (5 bases each). The CDR3 extends over 13 amino acids. Trimming pared 8 bases from V and 3 bases from J, leaving 11 bases between. CDR1 SNHLY and CDR2 FYNNEI come from the germline V gene. The CDR3 region is CASSGGGYNEQFF. The CDR3 nucleotides read TGTGCCAGCTCCGGTGGGGGCTACAATGAGCAGTTCTTC.

The chain links TRBV7-9 to TRBJ2-3; D is tentatively TRBD1 or TRBD2 (5 bases each). Per germline, CDR1 SEHNR and CDR2 FQNEAQ (reference sequence). This CDR3 is 13 amino acids long. Trimming cost V 3 bases and J 5 bases, with 9 bases left between them. As DNA, the CDR3 is TGTGCCAGCAGCTTTAGGGGAGTAGATACGCAGTATTTT. Its protein product is CASSFRGVDTQYF.

As concerns this clone: This same CDR3 is encoded by further DNA sequences in the sample. The V and J genes are TRBV6-4 and TRBJ1-1; tentatively, D is TRBD1 (5 bases). This CDR3 has 12 residues. From germline, CDR1 is MRHNA and CDR2 SNTAGT. Trimming took off 2 bases at V and 4 bases at J, with 5 bases between the two ends. CDR3 nucleotides: TGTGCCAGCAGTGACGGGGGCACTGAAGCTTTCTTT. It specifies CASSDGGTEAFF.

A few counts support this clone. The V and J genes are TRBV29-1 and TRBJ1-1; no definite D call. The ends were cut back, 6 bases at V and 7 bases at J, with 12 bases in the middle. The CDR3 spans 11 residues. Per germline, CDR1 SQVTM and CDR2 ANQGSEA. CDR3 DNA: TGCAGCGTAAAAGGGCCGGGTGAAGCTTTCTTT. This translates into CSVKGPGEAFF.

The CDR3 sequence: CASWGYGYTF. CDR3 nucleotides: TGTGCCAGCTGGGGCTATGGCTACACCTTC. V is TRBV19 and J is TRBJ1-2; D remains ambiguous. The germline V gene encodes CDR1 LNHDA and CDR2 SQIVND (reference sequence). V lost 9 bases, J lost 4 bases, and 6 bases lay in between. CDR3 length: 10 amino acids.

About this clone itself: Within the sample, other DNA sequences also encode this same CDR3. V gene TRBV7-8 combines with J gene TRBJ2-2; D remains ambiguous. CDR1 is SGHVS and CDR2 is FQNEAQ in the germline V gene. The CDR3 runs 12 residues. Between the trimmed V and J ends, which lost 1 base and 6 bases, there was a span of 3 bases. DNA of the CDR3: TGTGCCAGCAGCTTAGTCCCCGGGGAGCTGTTTTTT. It encodes CASSLVPGELFF. Supplemented by reference TRBV7-8 and TRBJ2-2, the full variable domain reads GAGVSQSPRYKVAKRGQDVALRCDPISGHVSLFWYQQALGQGPEFLTYFQNEAQLDKSGLPSDRFFAERPEGSVSTLKIQRTQQEDSAVYLCASSLVPGELFFGEGSRLTVL.